This entry lists 17 T cell receptor beta chains sequenced from one sample in a study of T cells in Graves' hyperthyroidism and ophthalmopathy. There were TCR beta CDR3 regions amplified from RNA transcripts. Primed by the HTBI set, a first-round RT-PCR was run on the TCR CDR3. From the multiplex PCR reads, TCRdb called clonotypes with MiXCR, one entry per CDR3 protein. The table includes about half a million distinct CDR3 sequences, about 16% detected once. The sequenced sample was blood. The receptors here all came from a woman under 40 with Graves' ophthalmopathy.

The sample holds a few counts of this clonotype. The chain joins TRBV7-9 to TRBJ1-1; D is uncertain. The CDR3 has 14 amino acids. With 2 bases removed from V and 1 base from J, the gap between germline ends came to 8 bases. The V gene's germline CDR1 is SEHNR and CDR2 FQNEAQ (reference sequence). The CDR3 nucleotides read TGTGCCAGCAGCTTAATGTGGGGGAACACTGAAGCTTTCTTT. Protein sequence: CASSLMWGNTEAFF. The full variable domain, its missing parts supplied by reference TRBV7-9 and TRBJ1-1, is DTGVSQNPRHKITKRGQNVTFRCDPISEHNRLYWYRQTLGQGPEFLTYFQNEAQLEKSRLLSDRFSAERPKGSFSTLEIQRTEQGDSAMYLCASSLMWGNTEAFFGQGTRLTVV.

This clonotype was seen only a few times. The V call is TRBV6-1, the J call TRBJ1-5; D is unresolved. The V and J ends lost 5 bases and 4 bases respectively, with 9 bases between them. Germline CDR1 is MNHNS and CDR2 is SASEGT. The CDR3 is 13 residues long. The CDR3 DNA reads TGTGCCAGCAGTTGGCCGGGGAATCAGCCCCAGCATTTT. The encoded protein is CASSWPGNQPQHF.

The chain combines TRBV10-1 with TRBJ2-2; 15 bases are a match to TRBD2. This CDR3 is 17 amino acids long. Trimming took 3 bases from V and 7 from J; bases not matched to a gene: 6. The V gene's germline CDR1 is WNHNN and CDR2 SYGVQD (reference sequence). CDR3 in DNA: TGCGCCAGCAGTGACCGGACTAGCGGGAGGGCCGGCGGGGAGCTGTTTTTT. It codes for CASSDRTSGRAGGELFF.

As concerns this clonotype: A much larger clone is a single base away; this may be a read error. The J gene is TRBJ2-7, the V gene TRBV12-3 or TRBV12-4; a weak D match, TRBD2 (5 bases). The CDR3 consists of 15 residues. The CDR3 region is CASTLDRASEGEQHF. CDR3 sequence (DNA): TGTGCCAGCACCCTGGACCGGGCCTCTGAGGGCGAGCAGCACTTC.

The chain carries TRBV4-1 and TRBJ1-5; 9 bases match TRBD1. Unmatched junction bases numbered 4, after V lost 1 base and J lost 0 bases. The CDR3 totals 17 residues. Germline lookup yields CDR1 MGHRA and CDR2 YSYEKL. CDR3 sequence (DNA): TGCGCCAGCAGCCAAGGCCGGACAGGGGTTAGCAATCAGCCCCAGCATTTT. Encoded protein: CASSQGRTGVSNQPQHF.

This clonotype was counted ten times or more. The chain carries TRBV20-1 and TRBJ1-2, with TRBD1 as a possible D gene (6 bases). The germline V and J ends were trimmed by 4 bases and 0 bases, with 15 bases remaining between them. Germline CDR1 is DFQATT and CDR2 is SNEGSKA (reference sequence). The CDR3 spans 15 residues. CDR3 region: CSATRKGHPNYGYTF. The CDR3 region has the DNA TGCAGTGCTACCCGGAAGGGACACCCTAACTATGGCTACACCTTC.

This clonotype was picked up many times. V is TRBV7-2 and J is TRBJ1-6; 10 bases align to TRBD1. After removal of 6 bases from V and 8 bases from J, the junction contained 4 bases not matched to a gene. This CDR3 spans 14 amino acids. The germline CDR1 and CDR2 sequences are SGHTA and FQGNSA. Written as DNA, the CDR3 is TGTGCCAGCAGGGGACAGGGGCTAGATTCACCCCTCCACTTT. The encoded protein is CASRGQGLDSPLHF.

This clonotype has ten or more counts. The chain uses TRBV7-2 and TRBJ1-2; tentative D call: TRBD1 (5 bases). Looked up from germline, CDR1 is SGHTA and CDR2 is FQGNSA. The CDR3 has 17 amino acids. The V end lost 6 bases, the J end lost 4 bases, and 24 bases lay between the germline ends. CDR3 amino acids: CASSSPGRRTPTYGYTF. For the CDR3, the DNA is TGTGCCAGCAGTTCACCGGGACGGAGGACCCCCACCTATGGCTACACCTTC.

In its sample, this clonotype was seen many times. This rearrangement joins TRBV7-2 to TRBJ2-3; D gene ambiguous. Germline CDR1 reads SGHTA; CDR2 reads FQGNSA. Trimming took 1 base from V and 2 from J, leaving 7 bases between them. The CDR3 spans 14 residues. The CDR3: CASSLVAITDTQYF. The CDR3 DNA reads TGTGCCAGCAGCTTAGTGGCTATCACAGATACGCAGTATTTT.

Details on this clonotype: The junction shows a germline mismatch at one end, possibly a read error. V and J are TRBV20-1 and TRBJ1-6, with D maybe TRBD1 (5 bases). Germline V gene data show CDR1 as DFQATT and CDR2 as SNEGSKA (reference sequence). There are 14 residues in the CDR3. In DNA form, the CDR3 reads TGCGGTGCTAGAGACAGCAAGGGAAGTTCACCCCTCCACTTT. Residues: CGARDSKGSSPLHF.

At least ten counts were recorded for this clonotype. The genes are TRBV12-3 or TRBV12-4 and TRBJ2-7; D not certain. The CDR3 contains 13 residues. V was pared by 5 bases and J by 3 bases, with 11 bases between. The CDR3 loop reads CASSTFNIYEQYF. The CDR3 bases are TGTGCCAGCAGTACTTTTAATATCTACGAGCAGTACTTC.

This clonotype appeared a few times. The chain couples TRBV6-5 to TRBJ1-5, with a weak D call TRBD1 (5 bases). Looked up from germline, CDR1 is MNHEY and CDR2 is SVGAGI. V was pared by 10 bases and J by 0 bases, with 16 bases between. The CDR3 consists of 15 residues. DNA of the CDR3: TGTGCCACCAGACCGCAGGGTGATAGCAATCAGCCCCAGCATTTT. Translating it yields CATRPQGDSNQPQHF.

This clonotype was observed many times. The genes are TRBV9 and TRBJ1-4, with a possible D match to TRBD1 (5 bases). The V gene's germline CDR1 is SGDLS and CDR2 YYNGEE. The V end lost 4 bases, the J end lost 3 bases, and 13 bases lay between the germline ends. This CDR3 has 15 amino acids. The CDR3 loop reads CASSPTRGANEKLFF. The CDR3 DNA reads TGTGCCAGCAGCCCGACGAGGGGAGCTAATGAAAAACTGTTTTTT. The whole variable domain, remainder taken from reference TRBV9 and TRBJ1-4, is DSGVTQTPKHLITATGQRVTLRCSPRSGDLSVYWYQQSLDQGLQFLIQYYNGEERAKGNILERFSAQQFPDLHSELNLSSLELGDSALYFCASSPTRGANEKLFFGSGTQLSVL.

The chain joins TRBV24-1 to TRBJ2-5, with 9 bases fitting TRBD1. The junction had 3 bases not matched to a gene; V was cut back by 9 bases and J by 2 bases. Per germline, CDR1 KGHDR and CDR2 SFDVKD. The CDR3 length is 13 residues. CDR3 coding DNA: TGTGCCACCGGGGGACAGGGTCAAGAGACCCAGTACTTC. Translating it yields CATGGQGQETQYF.

This clonotype has ten or more counts. This chain links TRBV12-3 or TRBV12-4 with TRBJ2-7; maybe TRBD2 (6 bases). The V end lost 5 bases, the J end lost 6 bases, and 17 bases lay between the germline ends. This CDR3 has 14 residues. CDR3 in amino acids: CASSPTGLFGEQYF. CDR3 coding DNA: TGTGCCAGCAGTCCCACGGGACTTTTCGGCGAGCAGTACTTC.

This clonotype appeared many times. The J gene is TRBJ2-7, the V gene TRBV20-1, with D perhaps given as TRBD1 or TRBD2 (5 bases each). CDR1 DFQATT and CDR2 SNEGSKA come from the germline V gene (reference sequence). The CDR3 extends over 16 amino acids. Trimming shortened V by 5 bases and J by 0 bases, and 20 bases separated the two germline ends. CDR3 protein: CSAGSFWGRSSYEQYF. Written as DNA, the CDR3 is TGCAGTGCTGGAAGCTTCTGGGGGAGAAGCTCCTACGAGCAGTACTTC.

There are many counts of this clonotype. The chain links TRBV20-1 to TRBJ2-5; tentative D call: TRBD1 (6 bases). Looked up from germline, CDR1 is DFQATT and CDR2 is SNEGSKA (reference sequence). This CDR3 comprises 14 residues. Trimming left V 3 bases short and J 7 bases short, with 18 bases between. The CDR3 loop is CSASDQGQGRTQYF. The CDR3 DNA sequence: TGCAGTGCTAGTGATCAAGGTCAGGGGAGGACCCAGTACTTC.